These 9 T cell receptor beta chains were sequenced from one sample in a study of shared clonotypes between healthy human individuals. The repertoire was sequenced with immunoSEQ multiplex PCR; TCRdb's copy has only in-frame clones and lacks some. The profile shows hundreds of thousands of clones, approximately 96% of them singletons. In the naive CD8 group, cells lacked CD45RO and were positively selected for CCR7, so terminally differentiated effector memory CD45RA+ cells were left out. The sample consisted of naive CD8+ T cells sorted from blood. The receptors stem from a woman younger than 45 in good health.

The gene calls are TRBV5-6 and TRBJ1-2; unclear D gene. The CDR3 covers 14 residues. V dropped 5 bases and J dropped 5 bases, with 16 bases sitting between them. Per germline, CDR1 SGHDT and CDR2 YYEEEE. The CDR3 nucleotides are TGTGCCAGCAGGGTCTGGGGAGGGCCTTATGGCTACACCTTC. It specifies CASRVWGGPYGYTF.

This chain joins TRBV27 and TRBJ1-5; no clear D gene. Germline V gene sequence: CDR1 MNHEY, CDR2 SMNVEV (reference sequence). CDR3 length: 15 amino acids. Trimming took off 0 bases at V and 9 bases at J, with 15 bases between the two ends. In nucleotides, the CDR3 is TGTGCCAGCAGTTTATCGAGTACCCTTCACCGGCCCCAGCATTTT. This encodes CASSLSSTLHRPQHF.

This clone was seen only once. This CDR3 is CASSELPRGVYGYTF. For the CDR3, the DNA is TGTGCCAGCAGTGAACTCCCCCGGGGGGTCTATGGCTACACCTTC. This chain links TRBV2 with TRBJ1-2; the D gene is possibly TRBD1 (5 bases). The CDR3 has 15 residues. The V gene lost 2 bases and the J gene lost 4 bases, with 14 bases spanning the gap. Germline loops: CDR1 SNHLY, CDR2 FYNNEI.

This clone was recorded only once. V is TRBV7-8 and J is TRBJ2-7, with D maybe TRBD2 (6 bases). V lost 4 bases, J lost 5 bases, and 18 bases lay in between. CDR3 size: 15 residues. Germline CDR1 and CDR2: SGHVS and FQNEAQ. CDR3 residues: CASSSRGGIGDEQYF. The DNA for the CDR3 is TGTGCCAGCAGCTCCCGTGGGGGGATCGGTGACGAGCAGTACTTC.

The chain employs TRBV10-1 and TRBJ2-3; D may be TRBD2 (5 bases). CDR1 and CDR2 (germline): WNHNN, SYGVQD (reference sequence). V gave up 0 bases and J gave up 2 bases, with 9 bases separating them. The CDR3 covers 15 residues. CDR3 protein: CASSESEGDTDTQYF. CDR3 nucleotide sequence: TGCGCCAGCAGTGAGTCTGAGGGAGACACAGATACGCAGTATTTT.

The chain links TRBV5-6 to TRBJ2-1, with 11 bases aligning to TRBD1. J lost 4 bases, V lost 4 bases, and 4 bases had no gene match. CDR3 length: 15 amino acids. Germline CDR1 SGHDT, CDR2 YYEEEE. This CDR3 is CASSRGTGGYNEQFF. In DNA form, the CDR3 reads TGTGCCAGCAGCCGCGGGACAGGGGGATACAATGAGCAGTTCTTC.

V and J are TRBV9 and TRBJ2-1; possibly TRBD2 for D (6 bases). The CDR3 is 15 residues long. The V end was cut by 0 bases, the J end by 9 bases, with 16 bases between. CDR1 and CDR2 (germline): SGDLS, YYNGEE. The CDR3 DNA reads as TGTGCCAGCAGCGTAGTTGACGGGAGTGGGCGTGAGCAGTTCTTC. As protein: CASSVVDGSGREQFF.

V usage is TRBV13 and J usage is TRBJ1-1; D may be TRBD1 (5 bases). From germline, CDR1 is PRHDT and CDR2 FYEKMQ (reference sequence). Trimming removed 7 bases from V and 3 bases from J, with 21 bases in between. The CDR3 is made up of 16 amino acids. The CDR3 here is CASNYQAGWGDTEAFF. In DNA form, the CDR3 reads TGTGCCAGCAACTATCAAGCAGGGTGGGGGGACACTGAAGCTTTCTTT.

The rearrangement links TRBV5-6 to TRBJ2-7; D perhaps matches TRBD2 (6 bases). This CDR3 region has 13 residues. Between the trimmed V and J ends, which lost 4 bases and 7 bases, there was a span of 15 bases. Germline CDR1 is SGHDT and CDR2 is YYEEEE. The CDR3 DNA reads as TGTGCCAGCAGCCCACCGACGGGAGAAGAGCAGTACTTC. Its protein product is CASSPPTGEEQYF.